These 21 T cell receptor beta chains were all obtained from the same sample, sequenced in a study of blood T cells in healthy people across ages. Then a second PCR, running roughly 7 to 11 cycles, was carried out with a sample-barcoded 5' primer and a J-beta primer mix. From the 5' RACE reads, TCRdb called clonotypes with MiXCR, one entry per CDR3 protein. The data contain 550,000 to 700,000 distinct CDR3 sequences, roughly 28% of them singletons. The sample taken for sequencing was blood. These receptors all come from a woman in her 70s in good health.

As to this clonotype: The junction and the germline gene differ at one end; a read error may be behind it. The chain is built from TRBV20-1 and TRBJ2-7, with D unclear. Germline V lookup: CDR1 DFQATT, CDR2 SNEGSKA (reference sequence). The length of the CDR3 is 14 residues. The CDR3 DNA sequence: TGCAGTGCTAGAAGTACCCTCGCCTCCTACGTGCAGTACTTC. As protein: CSARSTLASYVQYF.

This chain joins TRBV5-1 and TRBJ2-7; TRBD2 might be the D (5 bases). Trimming took off 4 bases at V and 6 bases at J, with 11 bases between the two ends. Germline V gene data show CDR1 as SGHRS and CDR2 as YFSETQ. The CDR3 sequence is 12 residues long. CDR3 bases: TGCGCCAGCAGCCTCACCGAGGGCGAGCAGTACTTC. It translates to CASSLTEGEQYF.

The chain employs TRBV18 and TRBJ1-1; D is possibly TRBD1 (5 bases). The V gene's germline CDR1 is KGHSH and CDR2 LQKENI. V lost 0 bases, J lost 5 bases, and 13 bases lay in between. The CDR3 loop spans 15 amino acids. DNA of the CDR3: TGTGCCAGCTCACCACCGAGCGCAGGGAATACTGAAGCTTTCTTT. Translating it yields CASSPPSAGNTEAFF. Combining the CDR3 with reference TRBV18 and TRBJ1-1 gives the whole variable domain NAGVMQNPRHLVRRRGQEARLRCSPMKGHSHVYWYRQLPEEGLKFMVYLQKENIIDESGMPKERFSAEFPKEGPSILRIQQVVRGDSAAYFCASSPPSAGNTEAFFGQGTRLTVV.

This clonotype occurred a few times. V is TRBV7-3 and J is TRBJ2-7; 9 bases agree with TRBD1. Germline V gene lookup returns CDR1 SGHTA and CDR2 FQGTGA. Trimming took 4 bases from V and 11 from J; bases not matched to a gene: 9. CDR3 length: 13 residues. DNA of the CDR3: TGTGCCAGCAGCTGGGACAGGGCGAGCATAAAGTACTTC. Translation gives CASSWDRASIKYF. Combining the CDR3 with reference TRBV7-3 and TRBJ2-7 gives the whole variable domain GAGVSQTPSNKVTEKGKYVELRCDPISGHTALYWYRQSLGQGPEFLIYFQGTGAADDSGLPNDRFFAVRPEGSVSTLKIQRTERGDSAVYLCASSWDRASIKYFGPGTRLTVT.

The chain's CDR3 is CSASAQGGEQYF. In nucleotides, the CDR3 is TGCAGTGCGTCCGCACAGGGAGGCGAGCAGTACTTC. The chain joins TRBV20-1 to TRBJ2-5; tentatively, D is TRBD1 or TRBD2 (6 bases each). The J call may be incorrect, as the DNA end agrees better with TRBJ2-7. Germline lookup yields CDR1 DFQATT and CDR2 SNEGSKA (reference sequence). The CDR3 covers 12 residues.

A few counts support this clonotype. V is TRBV20-1 and J is TRBJ2-5; 7 bases agree with TRBD2. CDR1 and CDR2 (germline): DFQATT, SNEGSKA (reference sequence). V shed 7 bases, J shed 5 bases, and the junction held 10 bases outside the gene matches. The length of the CDR3 is 13 residues. This CDR3 is CSVATSPRETQYF. CDR3 bases: TGCAGTGTGGCGACTAGCCCCAGGGAGACCCAGTACTTC.

This clonotype has only a few counts. The rearrangement uses TRBV6-4 and TRBJ1-1; a weak D match, TRBD1 (5 bases). CDR3 length equals 18 residues. Germline-derived CDR1 and CDR2 are MRHNA and SNTAGT. Trimming removed 5 bases at V and 5 bases at J, with 27 bases between. DNA for the CDR3: TGTGCCAGCAGTCTCCGTACCAGACAGAGGTCAAGGCAAACTGAAGCTTTCTTT. Translating gives CASSLRTRQRSRQTEAFF.

This clonotype was detected a few times. The rearrangement links TRBV7-3 to TRBJ2-1, with TRBD2 matching 11 bases. CDR1 SGHTA and CDR2 FQGTGA come from the germline V gene. This CDR3 contains 17 residues. The V gene end was trimmed by 0 bases and the J gene end by 2 bases; junction bases not matched to a gene: 3. CDR3 nucleotides: TGTGCCAGCAGCTTAACTAGCGGGGGGGTAACCTACAATGAGCAGTTCTTC. Encoded protein: CASSLTSGGVTYNEQFF.

This chain joins TRBV9 and TRBJ1-1; maybe TRBD1 (5 bases). Germline V gene lookup returns CDR1 SGDLS and CDR2 YYNGEE. The length of the CDR3 is 14 residues. V was trimmed by 5 bases and J by 3 bases, leaving 14 bases between them. CDR3 amino acids: CASSERGRDTEAFF. Here the CDR3 DNA reads TGTGCCAGCAGTGAAAGGGGCCGGGACACTGAAGCTTTCTTT.

This clonotype was found once. The chain carries TRBV23-1 and TRBJ2-7; no reliable D call. TRBV23-1 counts as an open reading frame of uncertain function. Trimming left V 0 bases short and J 2 bases short, with 11 bases between. The CDR3 spans 15 residues. The CDR3, as DNA: TGCGCCAGCAGTCAATCCCGCCCCCACACCTACGAGCAGTACTTC. It yields the protein CASSQSRPHTYEQYF.

As concerns this clonotype: A much larger clone differs from this one at a single base, so this may be a read error. The rearrangement joins TRBV7-2 to TRBJ2-5, with 8 bases matching TRBD2. CDR1 and CDR2 (germline): SGHTA, FQGNSA. This CDR3 contains 15 residues. Written as DNA, the CDR3 is TGTGCCAGCAGCATAGCGGGGAGGCGTGTGCAGACCCAGTACTTC. It codes for CASSIAGRRVQTQYF.

The chain employs TRBV10-3 and TRBJ1-6, with 8 bases fitting TRBD1. Trimming cost V 9 bases and J 5 bases; bases outside gene matches: 6. The CDR3 is made up of 14 amino acids. The germline V gene encodes CDR1 ENHRY and CDR2 SYGVKD. As DNA, the CDR3 is TGTGCCATTCAGCAGGGGGCGGATAATTCACCCCTCCACTTT. Its translation: CAIQQGADNSPLHF.

A remark on this clonotype: The CDR3 carries no conserved terminal phenylalanine or tryptophan, so it likely arises from a read error. The genes are TRBV4-3 and TRBJ2-1; 14 bases fit TRBD2. With V trimmed by 0 bases and J by 0 bases, 4 bases remained unmatched. The germline CDR1 and CDR2 sequences are LGHNA and YSLEER. The CDR3 is made up of 19 amino acids. The CDR3 DNA follows: TGCGCCAGCAGCCAAGAGACTAGCGGGGGGGCCAGCTCCTACAATGAGCAGTTCTGC. It yields the protein CASSQETSGGASSYNEQFC.

This clonotype was observed many times. The chain is built from TRBV29-1 and TRBJ2-3; 7 nucleotides match TRBD2. CDR1 is SQVTM, CDR2 ANQGSEA, per germline. The CDR3 spans 13 residues. Germline trimming cut 6 bases from V and 3 bases from J; bases unmatched to any gene: 6. The CDR3 DNA sequence: TGCAGCGTCCCCTCCGGGGGGACAGATACGCAGTATTTT. Translating it yields CSVPSGGTDTQYF.

This clonotype was counted a few times. V and J are TRBV5-1 and TRBJ2-1; 7 positions agree with TRBD1. The CDR3 spans 16 residues. In germline, CDR1 is SGHRS, CDR2 YFSETQ. The V segment lost 4 bases and the J segment 0 bases; nucleotides outside the gene matches: 7. The CDR3 spells CASSRQTGSSYNEQFF. Here the CDR3 DNA reads TGCGCCAGCAGCCGCCAGACAGGGAGCTCCTACAATGAGCAGTTCTTC.

The chain links TRBV7-3 to TRBJ2-7; 9 bases map to TRBD1. V was clipped by 5 bases and J by 5 bases; unmatched bases: 4. Germline V gene sequence: CDR1 SGHTA, CDR2 FQGTGA. The CDR3 spans 13 residues. Here the CDR3 reads CASSRTGENEQYF. Here the CDR3 DNA reads TGTGCCAGCAGCCGGACAGGGGAGAACGAGCAGTACTTC.

This sequence joins TRBV5-1 and TRBJ1-2, with D unclear. CDR3 size: 15 residues. Trimming stripped 0 bases from V and 2 bases from J, with 11 bases between. Germline CDR1 SGHRS, CDR2 YFSETQ. The CDR3 DNA reads as TGCGCCAGCAGCTTGGAAGGACGACCAAACTATGGCTACACCTTC. Translation: CASSLEGRPNYGYTF.

This clonotype was seen a handful of times. The chain employs TRBV20-1 and TRBJ2-7; the match to TRBD2 covers 12 bases. The tail of the sequence fits TRBJ2-5 better, so the J call may be wrong. This CDR3 is 17 amino acids long. CDR1 and CDR2 (germline): DFQATT, SNEGSKA (reference sequence). CDR3 amino acids: CSARTLLAGGTQETQYF. As DNA, the CDR3 is TGCAGTGCTAGAACACTCCTAGCGGGGGGGACACAAGAGACCCAGTACTTC.

In the case of this clonotype: A read error may produce the germline difference seen at one junction end. The gene calls are TRBV12-3 or TRBV12-4 and TRBJ2-5; D ambiguous. The CDR3 spans 12 residues. The CDR3, as DNA: TGTGCCAGCAGTTTTGTGATCCCCCAGGCGTTCTTC. Amino acid sequence: CASSFVIPQAFF.

The chain joins TRBV7-2 to TRBJ2-1; D unclear. Germline values: CDR1 SGHTA, CDR2 FQGNSA. This CDR3 has 12 amino acids. V lost 1 base, J lost 10 bases, and 8 bases lay in between. This chain's CDR3 is CASSLGNREQFF. CDR3 nucleotides: TGTGCCAGCAGCTTAGGGAATCGCGAGCAGTTCTTC.

The chain is built from TRBV20-1 and TRBJ2-1; 12 positions agree with TRBD2. Per the germline V gene, CDR1 is DFQATT and CDR2 is SNEGSKA (reference sequence). V lost 2 bases and J lost 12; bases outside the gene matches: 8. This CDR3 has 14 amino acids. CDR3 residues: CSARLAGGPHGQFF. The DNA for the CDR3 is TGCAGTGCTAGACTAGCGGGAGGGCCCCATGGGCAGTTCTTC.